The 2 T cell receptor beta chains given below trace back to one sample, sequenced in a study of spatial heterogeneity in lung cancer (dated by TCRdb to the late 2010s). The time point label on this specimen signifies: sample taken at primary tumor resection. Library construction relied on 5' RACE. TCRdb records NextSeq 500 as the sequencer. The public reads were quality trimmed at Q25 with fastp and then assembled into clones with MiXCR by TCRdb, keeping productive beta chains. Each CDR3 protein appears once, grouped with its most common genes and DNA. The table for this sample lists 2,000 to 3,000 distinct CDR3 sequences; 1.4% of them were counted only once. About 11% of the sample is held by the ten biggest clonotypes. Study-wide findings and limitations: The tumor nonsynonymous mutation count correlated with the number of expanded alpha and beta TCRs within the tumor.

These receptors have no known antigen. This sample comprised lung tumor tissue, obtained at surgery. All receptors come from a male donor with early-stage non-small cell lung cancer.

Within the sample, this clonotype is medium-sized. The chain uses TRBV5-1 and TRBJ2-7; D remains ambiguous. CDR1 and CDR2 from the germline V gene are SGHRS and YFSETQ. The CDR3 extends over 13 amino acids. V lost 0 bases and J 3 bases, leaving 7 bases between the germline ends. The CDR3 region has the DNA TGCGCCAGCAGCTTGGACTCTCGCTACGAGCAGTACGTC. Translating it yields CASSLDSRYEQYV.

By its share, this clonotype is medium-sized. V usage is TRBV19 and J usage is TRBJ1-5; D unresolved. This CDR3 spans 16 amino acids. The germline gives CDR1 LNHDA, CDR2 SQIVND (reference sequence). V gave up 1 base and J gave up 3 bases, with 13 bases separating them. The CDR3 DNA reads TGTGCCAGTAGTATAGTCCTACGGCCAAACAATCAGCCCCAGCATTTT. Amino acids: CASSIVLRPNNQPQHF.